One sample yielded the 16 T cell receptor beta chains listed below, sequenced in a study of regulatory T cells in long-lasting Graves disease. CDR3 regions were amplified by Arm-PCR using iRepertoire HTBI primers to build TCR beta libraries. TCRdb re-derived calls from the multiplex PCR reads in MiXCR, one entry per CDR3 protein. The sample shows about 460,000 distinct CDR3 sequences, approximately 22% of them seen only once. Sample time point: persistent/refractory GD, antithyroid drugs over 5 years with positive TRAb. PBMC RNA was the source of the TCR library. Source: peripheral blood mononuclear cells (PBMCs), taken when the disease was refractory, from a patient treated with antithyroid drugs. These receptors were collected from a female donor with Graves disease.

This clonotype was picked up many times. The rearrangement uses TRBV28 and TRBJ2-7; 9 nucleotides match TRBD2. V shed 7 bases and J 3 bases; nucleotides not matched to a gene: 13. The CDR3 spans 16 residues. The germline gives CDR1 MDHEN, CDR2 SYDVKM. CDR3 sequence: CASNLKGGTSNYEQYF. The DNA of the CDR3 is TGTGCCAGCAACTTAAAAGGTGGGACTAGCAACTACGAGCAGTACTTC.

This clonotype occurred many times. CDR3 sequence reads: CASSYSGQGGHEQYF. The CDR3 DNA sequence: TGTGCCAGCAGTTACTCAGGGCAGGGAGGACACGAGCAGTACTTC. The chain joins TRBV6-5 to TRBJ2-7, with a possible D match to TRBD2 (6 bases). V lost 0 bases to trimming and J lost 5 bases, with 14 bases between them. Per the germline V gene, CDR1 is MNHEY and CDR2 is SVGAGI. CDR3 length: 15 amino acids.

The chain has TRBV7-2 and TRBJ2-5; 8 nucleotides match TRBD2. The CDR3 covers 16 residues. Germline V gives CDR1 SGHTA, CDR2 FQGNSA. With V trimmed by 5 bases and J by 4 bases, 12 bases remained unmatched. The CDR3 spells CASSQGVAGKPETQYF. The CDR3 DNA reads TGTGCCAGCAGCCAAGGAGTAGCGGGAAAACCAGAGACCCAGTACTTC.

The table lists this clonotype with a few counts. The rearrangement uses TRBV29-1 and TRBJ1-1; D gene unclear. V was clipped by 2 bases and J by 4 bases, with 5 bases between them. This CDR3 spans 11 amino acids. Germline V CDR1 and CDR2: SQVTM, ANQGSEA. CDR3 amino acids: CSVEYPTEAFF. Here the CDR3 DNA reads TGCAGCGTTGAATATCCCACTGAAGCTTTCTTT.

The chain employs TRBV11-2 and TRBJ1-3; D gene uncertain. Germline V CDR1 and CDR2: SGHAT, FQNNGV. This CDR3 has 15 residues. The V and J ends lost 5 bases and 3 bases respectively, with 14 bases between them. The CDR3 bases are TGTGCCAGCAGCACCACATCATACGATGGAAACACCATATATTTT. Protein product: CASSTTSYDGNTIYF.

The chain joins TRBV5-4 to TRBJ1-1, with TRBD1 identical over 8 bases. The germline V gene encodes CDR1 SGHNT and CDR2 YYREEE (reference sequence). V was clipped by 2 bases and J by 6 bases; unmatched bases: 3. The length of the CDR3 is 13 residues. The CDR3 protein is CASSFAGGPEAFF. The CDR3 coding sequence is TGTGCCAGCAGCTTTGCAGGGGGCCCTGAAGCTTTCTTT.

This clonotype was recorded only once. A much larger clone sits a single nucleotide away, making a read error possible. In this CDR3 the conserved last residue, phenylalanine or tryptophan, is missing, so a read error is likely. This chain connects TRBV6-2 or TRBV6-3 to TRBJ1-5; D is perhaps TRBD1 (5 bases). There are 15 residues in the CDR3. Trimming removed 5 bases from V and 2 bases from J, with 13 bases in between. The V gene's germline CDR1 is MNHEY and CDR2 SVGEGT. The CDR3 bases are TGTGCCAGCAGTGATGGGGGTAGGGGCAATCAGCCCCAGCATTCT. Translation gives CASSDGGRGNQPQHS.

This clonotype showed up just a few times. The CDR3 DNA is TGTGCCAGCAGCTCTGGGGGGGGGTCCCAAGAGACCCAGTACTTC. Encoded protein: CASSSGGGSQETQYF. V gene TRBV7-2 combines with J gene TRBJ2-5, with TRBD2 matching over 7 bases. The CDR3 extends over 15 amino acids. Germline CDR1 reads SGHTA; CDR2 reads FQGNSA. J lost 1 base, V lost 4 bases, and 6 bases had no gene match.

The genes are TRBV30 and TRBJ1-1; maybe TRBD1 (5 bases). Germline loops: CDR1 GTSNPN, CDR2 SVGIG (reference sequence). The V end lost 4 bases, the J end lost 2 bases, and 17 bases lay between the germline ends. This CDR3 region has 15 residues. The CDR3 region is CAWMPLPGVNTEAFF. CDR3 bases: TGTGCCTGGATGCCCCTCCCGGGGGTAAACACTGAAGCTTTCTTT.

The V and J genes are TRBV3-1 and TRBJ2-7, with no clear D. V lost 1 base, J lost 0 bases, and 7 bases lay in between. Per the germline V gene, CDR1 is LGHDT and CDR2 is YNNKEL (reference sequence). CDR3 length equals 14 residues. CDR3 DNA: TGTGCCAGCAGCCAAGGGCCGGTCTCCTACGAGCAGTACTTC. It is translated as CASSQGPVSYEQYF.

This clonotype was seen at least ten times. The gene calls are TRBV12-3 or TRBV12-4 and TRBJ1-2; D gene ambiguous. The CDR3 spans 13 residues. V gave up 10 bases and J gave up 5 bases, with 17 bases separating them. Here the CDR3 reads CATVQETRYGYTF. CDR3 DNA: TGTGCCACCGTCCAGGAGACGCGGTATGGCTACACCTTC.

J is TRBJ1-2 and V is TRBV20-1; 8 bases fit TRBD1. The CDR3 totals 15 residues. Losses at the gene ends were 2 bases for V and 8 bases for J; bases not matched to a gene: 13. Germline V lookup: CDR1 DFQATT, CDR2 SNEGSKA (reference sequence). DNA of the CDR3: TGCAGTGCTAGACGACCCGGACAGGGCAAGGAAGGCTACACCTTC. This sequence encodes CSARRPGQGKEGYTF.

This clonotype was counted a few times. The chain recombines TRBV30 with TRBJ1-1, with 11 bases that match TRBD1. CDR1 is GTSNPN, CDR2 SVGIG, per germline (reference sequence). After removal of 8 bases from V and 8 bases from J, the junction contained 4 bases not matched to a gene. CDR3 size: 11 residues. The CDR3 bases are TGTGCCCTAGGACAGGGGGCGGAAGCTTTCTTT. It specifies CALGQGAEAFF.

This clonotype has a count of ten or more. The chain uses TRBV28 and TRBJ2-7; TRBD2 aligns across 11 bases. The CDR3 length is 16 residues. Trimming took 2 bases from V and 2 from J; bases not matched to a gene: 5. Germline values: CDR1 MDHEN, CDR2 SYDVKM. The CDR3 reads CASSLPGLAVAYEQYF. Written as DNA, the CDR3 is TGTGCCAGCAGTTTACCGGGACTAGCGGTCGCCTACGAGCAGTACTTC.

In its sample, this clonotype was seen once. The V gene is TRBV7-2, the J gene TRBJ1-1; no firm D call. Trimming pared 4 bases from V and 10 bases from J, leaving 13 bases between. CDR1 and CDR2 from the germline V gene are SGHTA and FQGNSA. This CDR3 contains 12 residues. This chain's CDR3 is CASSSVGSLAFF. CDR3 bases: TGTGCCAGCAGCTCAGTTGGGAGTCTAGCTTTCTTT.

The chain carries TRBV12-3 or TRBV12-4 and TRBJ2-3; 9 bases are a match to TRBD1. This CDR3 has 14 amino acids. The V gene end was trimmed by 5 bases and the J gene end by 0 bases; junction bases not matched to a gene: 0. CDR3 sequence: CASSDRGSTDTQYF. DNA of the CDR3: TGTGCCAGCAGTGACAGGGGGAGCACAGATACGCAGTATTTT.